This TCR beta chain appears in the sequencing data of a study of cytomegalovirus exposure and HLA in healthy donors. In its sample, this clone was seen once. Its antigen remains unidentified. The length of the CDR3 is 15 residues. V shed 0 bases and J shed 2 bases, with 11 bases lying between them. Germline assignment: CDR1 SGHRS and CDR2 YFSETQ. Sampled while nominally healthy, donors likely had unrecorded immune exposures. The PCR had 60 Vbeta and 13 Jbeta primers. Produced via immunoSEQ multiplex PCR; TCRdb's table is partial and in-frame only. The sample shows 120,000 or so clones, more than 60% of them seen only once. Study conclusions and caveats: A list of roughly 160 TCR beta chains associated with cytomegalovirus was given. In vitro experiments confirmed that three CMV-associated chains were specific for CMV antigens.

The specimen was PBMCs. This chain connects TRBV5-1 to TRBJ1-2; D perhaps matches TRBD1 (6 bases). The source is a man aged 30 to 39 in good health and CMV-seropositive. The chain's CDR3 is CASSLEVGANYGYTF. CDR3 DNA: TGCGCCAGCAGCTTGGAGGTGGGGGCCAACTATGGCTACACCTTC.